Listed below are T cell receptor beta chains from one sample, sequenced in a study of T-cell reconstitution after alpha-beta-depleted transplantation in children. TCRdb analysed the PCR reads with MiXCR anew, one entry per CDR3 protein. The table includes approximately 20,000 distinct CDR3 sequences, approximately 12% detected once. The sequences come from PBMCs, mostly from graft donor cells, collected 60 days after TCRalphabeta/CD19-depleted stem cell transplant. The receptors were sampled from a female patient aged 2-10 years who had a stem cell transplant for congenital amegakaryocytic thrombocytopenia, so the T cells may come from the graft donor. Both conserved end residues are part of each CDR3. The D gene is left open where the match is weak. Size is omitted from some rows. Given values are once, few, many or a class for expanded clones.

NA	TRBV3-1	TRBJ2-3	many	TGTGCCAGCAGCCAAGACCAAGATACGCAGTATTTT	CASSQDQDTQYF
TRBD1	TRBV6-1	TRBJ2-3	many	TGTGCCAGCATGATGGCAGGGGGCTTTGATACGCAGTATTTT	CASMMAGGFDTQYF
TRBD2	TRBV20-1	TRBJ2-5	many	TGCAGTGCCCCAAACCGAAATCGGGTAGCGGGCCCCCGTGGGGAGGAAAAAGAGACCCAGTACTTC	CSAPNRNRVAGPRGEEKETQYF
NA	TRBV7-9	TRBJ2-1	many	TGTGCCAGCAGCTTAAACCAGTACAATGAGCAGTTCTTC	CASSLNQYNEQFF
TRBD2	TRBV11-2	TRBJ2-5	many	TGTGCCAGCAGCACCCCTCGGCCTCCTAGCGGGGGACGCCAAGAGACCCAGTACTTC	CASSTPRPPSGGRQETQYF
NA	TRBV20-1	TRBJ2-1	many	TGCAGTGCCGCTATTCGCCCCCAGCGTCACGGGAGACTTTTCTTC	CSAAIRPQRHGRLFF
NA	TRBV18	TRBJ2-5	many	TGTGCCAGCTCACCGAAAGAAGAGACCCAGTACTTC	CASSPKEETQYF
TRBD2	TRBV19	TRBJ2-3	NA	TGTGCCAGTAGTATCCGACTAGCCCTCAGCACAGATACGCAGTATTTT	CASSIRLALSTDTQYF
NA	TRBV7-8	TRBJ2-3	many	TGTGCCAGCAGCTTACTTACAGATACGCAGTATTTT	CASSLLTDTQYF
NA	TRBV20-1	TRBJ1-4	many	TGCAGTGCTAGACAGAAAAATAATGAAAAACTGTTTTTT	CSARQKNNEKLFF
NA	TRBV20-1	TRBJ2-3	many	TGCAGTGCTCCCTCACTAGCCCCCACGCCAGATACGCAGTATTTT	CSAPSLAPTPDTQYF
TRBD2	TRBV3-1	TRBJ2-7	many	TGTGCCAGCAGCGCAAGCCTAGCGGGAGCCTACGAGCAGTACTTC	CASSASLAGAYEQYF
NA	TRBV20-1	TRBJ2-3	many	TGCAGTGCTAGAGATGTGTCCCCTAGCACAGATACGCAGTATTTT	CSARDVSPSTDTQYF
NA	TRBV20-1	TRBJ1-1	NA	TGCAGTGCTGAATCCCAGGGGTTAGTAGCTTTCTTT	CSAESQGLVAFF
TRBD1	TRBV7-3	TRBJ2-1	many	TGTGCCAGCAGCTCTCAGGACAGGGGGGATGAGCAGTTCTTC	CASSSQDRGDEQFF
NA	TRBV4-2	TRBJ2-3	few	TGTGCCAGCAGCCGAATGACGGGAGTGAGGGCAGATACGCAGTATTTT	CASSRMTGVRADTQYF
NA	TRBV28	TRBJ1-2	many	TGTGCCAGCAGTTTAGCCGGCAGCTTCTATGGCTACACCTTC	CASSLAGSFYGYTF
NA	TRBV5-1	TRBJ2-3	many	TGCGCCAGCAGCTTGGATCTAGCGAGAACAGATACGCAGTATTTT	CASSLDLARTDTQYF
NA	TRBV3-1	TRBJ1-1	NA	TGTGCCTCCACCCAAGAGCTCAGGGGAGGCGCTGAAGCTTTCTTT	CASTQELRGGAEAFF
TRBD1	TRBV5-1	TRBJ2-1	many	TGCGCCAGCAGCTTGGGGGACAGGGCACACAATGAGCAGTTCTTC	CASSLGDRAHNEQFF
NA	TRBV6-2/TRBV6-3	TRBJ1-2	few	TGTGCCAGCAGCCCCGGAGGGTTCAATTGGAATGGCTACACCTTC	CASSPGGFNWNGYTF
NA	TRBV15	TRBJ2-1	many	TGTGCCACCAGCCGGTGGCGGGCAGACAATGAGCAGTTCTTC	CATSRWRADNEQFF
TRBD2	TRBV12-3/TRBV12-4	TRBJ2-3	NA	TGTACCAGCTGTTTAGCGCTAGGACTAGCGGGAGTAGTGACAGATACGCAGTATTTT	CTSCLALGLAGVVTDTQYF
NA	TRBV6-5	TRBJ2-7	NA	TGTGCCAGCAGTTACGCGCGTATAACCCACGAGCAGTACTTC	CASSYARITHEQYF
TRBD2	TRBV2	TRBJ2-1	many	TGTGCCAGCCTGTGGGTACTAGCGGGAGGGGATGAGCAGTTCTTC	CASLWVLAGGDEQFF
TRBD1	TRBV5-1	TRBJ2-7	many	TGCGCCAGCAGCTTGAGGGGACAGCACTACGAGCAGTACTTC	CASSLRGQHYEQYF
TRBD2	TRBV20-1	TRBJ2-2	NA	TGCGGTGCTAGAGTCCCGACTAGCGGGAGACTTAACACCGGGGAGCTGTTTTTT	CGARVPTSGRLNTGELFF
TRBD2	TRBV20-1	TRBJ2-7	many	TGCAGTGCCCCGACTAGCGGGGGATACGAGCAGTACTTC	CSAPTSGGYEQYF